Detailed here is one T cell receptor (beta chain). Its antigen is undetermined. This sample is drawn from a study of OX40 agonist ivuxolimab in advanced cancers. This CDR3 has 16 amino acids. The germline gives CDR1 LGHNA, CDR2 YNFKEQ. V trimming: 1 base; J trimming: 6 bases; junction bases outside the gene matches: 11. Findings and caveats of the study: Still undetermined is the antigen specificity of the expanded peripheral T cells.

Measured with immunoSEQ multiplex PCR; TCRdb has only the in-frame clones, and not every one. The table lists more than 60,000 clones, approximately 90% of them singletons. The genes are TRBV4-2 and TRBJ2-7; 8 nucleotides match TRBD2. The sequencing used CD4+ or CD8+ T cells sorted from blood, collected in a trial of the OX40 agonist ivuxolimab. The sequence came from an adult with an advanced solid tumor such as melanoma, head and neck, liver or kidney cancer. Written as DNA, the CDR3 is TGTGCCAGCAGCCAAGGAGCGGGGGCCCATTTTGGCGAGCAGTACTTC. Translated: CASSQGAGAHFGEQYF.